The rows below give T cell receptor beta chains drawn from one sample of a study of cytomegalovirus exposure and HLA in healthy donors. Sequencing was performed with immunoSEQ multiplex PCR; in TCRdb, only in-frame clones are kept and a portion is missing. This repertoire shows about 180,000 clones, around 85% found once; its top ten account for approximately 16%. The material sequenced was PBMCs. The origin of the receptors is a man between 18 and 35 years old in good health and CMV-seropositive. The CDR3 runs from the conserved cysteine through the conserved F or W. The order of the fields is clone size, V gene, J gene, D gene, CDR3 protein, CDR3 DNA. The D gene is left open where the match is weak. The size of a clone is reported for some rows only, either as once, few or many, or as a class for expanded clones.

-	TRBV9	TRBJ2-1	TRBD1	CASSPGQGVFNEQFF	TGTGCCAGCAGCCCCGGACAGGGTGTTTTCAATGAGCAGTTCTTC
-	TRBV5-8	TRBJ2-7	TRBD2	CASSRAPSGSYEQYF	TGTGCCAGCAGCCGAGCCCCTAGCGGCTCCTACGAGCAGTACTTC
once	TRBV19	TRBJ2-7	TRBD2	CASSMKAGEAYEQYF	TGTGCCAGTAGTATGAAGGCGGGAGAAGCCTACGAGCAGTACTTC
-	TRBV19	TRBJ1-5	-	CASSIALYQPQHF	TGTGCCAGTAGTATAGCTCTGTATCAGCCCCAGCATTTT
-	TRBV15	TRBJ2-1	TRBD2	CATSRSSGGAGDEQFF	TGTGCCACCAGCAGATCTAGCGGGGGGGCGGGCGATGAGCAGTTCTTC
-	TRBV9	TRBJ2-2	-	CASSGGFVAVNTGELFF	TGTGCCAGCAGCGGAGGGTTCGTAGCGGTAAACACCGGGGAGCTGTTTTTT
-	TRBV10-2	TRBJ1-1	-	CASSAGITEAFF	TGCGCCAGCAGTGCAGGGATTACTGAAGCTTTCTTT
few	TRBV2	TRBJ1-2	-	CASSNEGDGYTF	TGTGCCAGCAGCAACGAAGGGGATGGCTACACCTTC
many	TRBV19	TRBJ2-1	TRBD2	CASSIRTSGSEQFF	TGTGCCAGTAGTATCCGGACTAGCGGGAGTGAGCAGTTCTTC
-	TRBV7-8	TRBJ2-7	TRBD1	CASSLDRDRYEQYF	TGTGCCAGCAGCTTAGACCGGGACAGATACGAGCAGTACTTC
-	TRBV28	TRBJ2-5	TRBD1	CASSRGTGGEDQETQYF	TGTGCCAGCAGCCGCGGGACAGGGGGCGAGGATCAGGAGACCCAGTACTTC
-	TRBV7-2	TRBJ1-2	TRBD1	CASRSGQNYGYTF	TGTGCCAGCAGATCGGGACAGAACTATGGCTACACCTTC
-	TRBV5-1	TRBJ1-1	TRBD1	CASSAGQGLAEAFF	TGCGCCAGCAGCGCGGGACAGGGATTGGCTGAAGCTTTCTTT
-	TRBV30	TRBJ1-2	-	CAWSLRGAGYGYTF	TGTGCCTGGTCCCTCAGGGGCGCTGGCTATGGCTACACCTTC
-	TRBV7-9	TRBJ2-7	-	CASSSPESPEQYF	TGTGCCAGCAGCTCCCCGGAGTCTCCCGAGCAGTACTTC
-	TRBV7-9	TRBJ2-1	TRBD1	CASSLAPGTGRNEQFF	TGTGCCAGCAGCTTAGCCCCCGGGACAGGGAGGAATGAGCAGTTCTTC
-	TRBV10-3	TRBJ1-2	-	CAISASGSDGYTF	TGTGCCATCAGTGCGAGTGGTTCGGATGGCTACACCTTC
-	TRBV11-2	TRBJ1-1	-	CASSARGNTEAFF	TGTGCCAGCAGCGCCAGGGGGAACACTGAAGCTTTCTTT
-	TRBV27	TRBJ2-5	TRBD2	CASTATSDGETQYF	TGTGCCAGCACTGCGACTAGCGACGGAGAGACCCAGTACTTC
-	TRBV25-1	TRBJ1-1	-	CASSGGQGWTEAFF	TGTGCCAGCAGTGGGGGCCAGGGTTGGACTGAAGCTTTCTTT
few	TRBV5-1	TRBJ1-2	TRBD1	CASSIGQGRYGYTF	TGCGCCAGCAGCATAGGACAGGGAAGATATGGCTACACCTTC
-	TRBV10-2	TRBJ2-5	-	CASGSWGDQETQYF	TGCGCCAGCGGGAGTTGGGGAGACCAAGAGACCCAGTACTTC
-	TRBV9	TRBJ2-2	TRBD1	CASSFSGGRTGELFF	TGTGCCAGCAGCTTTTCAGGGGGCCGGACCGGGGAGCTGTTTTTT
-	TRBV5-1	TRBJ2-7	-	CASSFEGEQYF	TGCGCCAGCAGCTTTGAGGGCGAGCAGTACTTC
few	TRBV4-1	TRBJ2-7	-	CASSQDWGSSYEQYF	TGCGCCAGCAGCCAAGATTGGGGCAGCTCCTACGAGCAGTACTTC
-	TRBV6-5	TRBJ1-2	-	CASSYSPGNGGYTF	TGTGCCAGCAGTTACTCCCCGGGGAACGGTGGCTACACCTTC
-	TRBV29-1	TRBJ2-3	TRBD1	CSVTMDRALTDTQYF	TGCAGCGTCACAATGGACAGGGCTCTGACAGATACGCAGTATTTT
-	TRBV5-6	TRBJ2-2	-	CASSLSGRNTGELFF	TGTGCCAGCAGCCTGTCAGGGCGGAACACCGGGGAGCTGTTTTTT
-	TRBV7-2	TRBJ1-1	-	CASSLQTGNTEAFF	TGTGCCAGCAGCTTACAAACAGGGAACACTGAAGCTTTCTTT
-	TRBV7-9	TRBJ1-3	-	CASSLRTATGNTIYF	TGTGCCAGCAGCTTACGGACAGCCACTGGAAACACCATATATTTT
-	TRBV25-1	TRBJ2-1	TRBD2	CASSEFGSGDNEQFF	TGTGCCAGCAGTGAATTTGGTAGCGGGGACAATGAGCAGTTCTTC
-	TRBV5-6	TRBJ2-1	TRBD1	CASSIIDRAPYNEQFF	TGTGCCAGCAGTATCATCGACAGGGCCCCCTACAATGAGCAGTTCTTC
-	TRBV6-5	TRBJ2-2	-	CASSYWSGVTGELFF	TGTGCCAGCAGTTACTGGTCGGGTGTCACCGGGGAGCTGTTTTTT
few	TRBV7-8	TRBJ2-2	-	CASRNSGELFF	TGTGCCAGCAGAAACAGCGGGGAGCTGTTTTTT
-	TRBV14	TRBJ2-5	TRBD2	CASSQVEIAGAGETQYF	TGTGCCAGCAGCCAAGTGGAGATAGCGGGAGCGGGAGAGACCCAGTACTTC
once	TRBV6-6	TRBJ2-6	-	CASSSSGAQGANVLTF	TGTGCCAGCAGTTCTTCAGGGGCGCAAGGGGCCAACGTCCTGACTTTC
-	TRBV7-9	TRBJ1-2	TRBD1	CASSVDRGGYTF	TGTGCCAGCAGCGTGGACAGGGGTGGCTACACCTTC
few	TRBV5-1	TRBJ2-5	-	CASSFDQETQYF	TGCGCCAGCAGCTTCGACCAAGAGACCCAGTACTTC
-	TRBV5-8	TRBJ2-7	-	CASSYGHRWEQYF	TGTGCCAGCAGCTATGGACACCGGTGGGAGCAGTACTTC
-	TRBV28	TRBJ2-7	TRBD2	CASRYRERGLVVPRRDYEQYF	TGTGCCAGCAGATACAGGGAGAGGGGACTAGTGGTCCCAAGAAGGGACTACGAGCAGTACTTC
-	TRBV7-8	TRBJ2-5	-	CASSLQYGGSARETQYF	TGTGCCAGCAGCTTACAGTATGGCGGGTCTGCTCGGGAGACCCAGTACTTC
-	TRBV4-2	TRBJ2-4	-	CASSPDPGHIQYF	TGTGCCAGCAGCCCTGACCCTGGGCACATTCAGTACTTC
-	TRBV5-6	TRBJ1-2	-	CASSPSRAVYTF	TGTGCCAGCAGCCCTTCCAGGGCAGTCTACACCTTC
-	TRBV4-2	TRBJ2-6	TRBD2	CASSDRLAGDGGANVLTF	TGTGCCAGCAGCGACCGACTAGCGGGTGATGGGGGGGCCAACGTCCTGACTTTC
-	TRBV5-4	TRBJ2-3	TRBD2	CASSLDLGSGGLYTDTQYF	TGTGCCAGCAGCTTGGATCTCGGGTCGGGAGGACTCTACACAGATACGCAGTATTTT
-	TRBV18	TRBJ2-7	TRBD1	CASSPNQGVHYEQYF	TGTGCCAGCTCACCTAACCAGGGGGTCCACTACGAGCAGTACTTC
-	TRBV12-5	TRBJ1-4	-	CASGSIDEKLFF	TGTGCTAGTGGTTCGATAGATGAAAAACTGTTTTTT
-	TRBV14	TRBJ2-5	TRBD2	CASSRIAGGETQYF	TGTGCCAGCAGCCGTATAGCGGGAGGGGAGACCCAGTACTTC
-	TRBV28	TRBJ2-1	TRBD2	CASSPGLAGGNEQFF	TGTGCCAGCAGCCCTGGACTAGCGGGAGGGAATGAGCAGTTCTTC
-	TRBV27	TRBJ1-2	TRBD1	CASRGPRQGVDGYTF	TGTGCCAGCAGGGGGCCTCGGCAGGGGGTTGATGGCTACACCTTC
-	TRBV7-2	TRBJ2-1	-	CASSRYLDNEQFF	TGTGCCAGCAGCCGGTACCTAGACAATGAGCAGTTCTTC
-	TRBV28	TRBJ2-3	TRBD1	CASSTDRRTTDTQYF	TGTGCCAGCAGTACGGACAGGAGAACCACAGATACGCAGTATTTT
-	TRBV5-1	TRBJ2-2	-	CASSLAGLTVAGELFF	TGCGCCAGCAGCTTGGCCGGGTTAACGGTGGCCGGGGAGCTGTTTTTT
-	TRBV18	TRBJ2-1	-	CASSPGSYNEQFF	TGTGCCAGCTCACCGGGGAGCTACAATGAGCAGTTCTTC